Described below is a single TCR beta chain sequence and its context. This clonotype came up a few times. It lacks a known antigen. Per-nucleotide qualities are absent, and no much larger clonotype sits a single base away. Taken from the germline V gene (reference sequence), the CDR1 and CDR2 loops are LGHDT and YNNKEL. V loses 4 bases of germline sequence and J loses 4 bases, and the interval between the two ends is 16 bases. Inclusive of the bounding cysteine and phenylalanine, the CDR3 is 15 residues long. Only the CDR3 region is kept as DNA, spanning 45 bases read in frame from base 1. Library construction relied on RACE. The instrument was a NextSeq 500. During library preparation, unique molecular identifiers were attached to individual cDNA molecules so that TCRs could be counted in a quantitative, reproducible way. From each blood RNA sample, both TCR alpha and TCR beta chains were sequenced. The published analysis was carried out like this. Samples had a median of 95,638 TCRs, with a range from about 20,000 to 690,600. V, J and CDR3 annotation of the TCR reads was carried out using the Decombinator software suite. To make PS versus PT1 abundance plots, every sample was subsampled to the same number of TCRs (28,000). Expanded TCRs were defined as absent before sensitization and observed at least eight times at the 2-week time point. TCRdb trimmed the raw reads at Q25, called clones with MiXCR and kept productive beta chains. Rows merge per CDR3 protein into single entries with the most common DNA and genes. The V and J calls, along with clone size, are taken from TCRdb and not from the paper's own processing. This sample holds about 260,000 distinct CDR3 sequences; over 8% were observed only once. Around 2.5% of the sample comes from the top ten.

The sample is drawn from a study of human T cells and chemical hapten exposure (dated by TCRdb to about 2021). About the investigation overall: For sensitization, 2% DPC in acetone was applied to a roughly 2 cm by roughly 2 cm area of upper inner arm skin. Throughout the study period of around 24 weeks, patients also received therapeutic DPC doses to the scalp every week. Patch testing was performed on the upper back with Finn chambers containing 0.01% DPC, and the patch tests were scored after 6 days according to International Contact Dermatitis Research Group standards. Alopecia areata with under or over 50% scalp involvement, alopecia totalis and alopecia universalis were represented in the patient cohort, which was mostly female. The libraries were sequenced as a pool, and the TCR yield per sample differed mostly because of small variations in library volumes within the pool. This study followed changes in the peripheral blood TCR repertoire in vivo during primary and secondary sensitization of alopecia patients to the hapten diphenylcyclopropenone (DPC). Blood samples were taken from patients before sensitization (week 0) and then at 2, 6 and about 24 weeks after DPC sensitization. Blood for TCR sequencing was provided by twenty-nine alopecia patients at one to four time points (pre-sensitization, 2, 6 and 24 weeks). Study-level results and caveats: DPC sensitization did not change how many TCRs were above 1 in 1000 frequency, and no evidence was found of alterations in global repertoire structure. Compared with pre-sensitization or healthy control sets, expanded TCRs formed significantly more large CDR3 similarity clusters, which is consistent with antigen-driven responses. After repeated subsampling, the strength of the expansion versus patch-test correlation and the threshold at which it became significant changed. The number of PT1 expanded TCRs positively correlated with patch test score, significant at thresholds 8, 16 and 32 but not 4. Because every patient had alopecia, a presumed autoimmune disease, the patients' immune response might differ from that of healthy individuals.

The sample's time point label, decoded: pre-sensitization, week 0. The treatment or condition label of this sample denotes: therapeutic diphenylcyclopropenone sensitization with weekly scalp DPC. At every patch-test visit, the blood draw took place before the patch test was put on. Patients were eligible if aged 18 to 70, diagnosed with alopecia and judged suitable for DPC therapy, and pregnant patients were excluded. Total RNA was isolated from unfractionated whole blood collected in Tempus Blood RNA tubes. The receptor's source is a woman aged 40 to 50 with alopecia areata. Some clones in this sample may be carry-over from other donors' samples. The material sequenced was whole blood, taken in connection with sensitization to the hapten diphenylcyclopropenone (DPC). The chain couples TRBV3-1 to TRBJ2-5; possibly the D gene is TRBD1, per 6 matching bases. The DNA is TGTGCCAGCAGCCTAGGGACAACCGGAGGAGAGACCCAGTACTTC. This sequence encodes CASSLGTTGGETQYF.